This TCR beta chain was obtained from a study of blood T cell repertoires in COVID-19. Study context: Sources were T cells, B-cell-depleted T cells, or PBMCs; the material itself was cDNA or gDNA.

In the authors' methods: Reference gene primer amplification in the assay estimated nucleated cell counts. Assay: immunoSEQ multiplex PCR; the TCRdb copy retains only in-frame clones and omits some. Clone size and V and J calls were adopted from that table, with D and trimming inferred from the DNA. The sample yields fewer than 150,000 clones, less than 80% seen once. Germline loops: CDR1 LNHNV, CDR2 YYDKDF (reference sequence). Trimming shortened V by 3 bases and J by 1 base, and 15 bases separated the two germline ends. CDR3 length: 16 amino acids. Sequencing input: peripheral blood. The clonotype originates from a man aged 50 to 59 with acute or convalescent COVID-19. This chain connects TRBV15 to TRBJ1-1; possibly TRBD1 for D (5 bases). The CDR3 is CATSSPGLNSNTEAFF. The DNA for the CDR3 is TGTGCCACCAGCAGTCCGGGACTCAACTCGAACACTGAAGCTTTCTTT.